The 26 T cell receptor beta chains given below trace back to one sample, sequenced in a study of T cells in Graves' hyperthyroidism and ophthalmopathy. RNA transcripts served as the template for amplifying TCR beta CDR3 regions. A set of HTBI primers served as the primers for a first-round RT-PCR of the TCR CDR3. TCRdb re-analysed the multiplex PCR reads in MiXCR, keeping a single row per CDR3 protein. Of roughly 250,000 distinct CDR3 sequences detected, roughly 15% appear once; the ten largest clones hold approximately 12%. The source material was blood. These receptor sequences come from a woman aged 40 to 50 with Graves' hyperthyroidism that later progressed to Graves' ophthalmopathy.

This clonotype was detected many times. The V and J genes are TRBV5-6 and TRBJ2-1; the match to TRBD2 covers 13 bases. V lost 3 bases to trimming and J lost 2 bases; unmatched junction nucleotides: 8. This CDR3 comprises 18 residues. Germline CDR1 and CDR2: SGHDT and YYEEEE. The CDR3 nucleotides are TGTGCCAGCAGCTATGGGACTAGCGGGACGGGAACCTACAATGAGCAGTTCTTC. Translated, it gives CASSYGTSGTGTYNEQFF.

This clonotype was seen only a few times. This chain joins TRBV9 and TRBJ2-3, with TRBD2 identical over 8 bases. The V gene's germline CDR1 is SGDLS and CDR2 YYNGEE. V trimming: 1 base; J trimming: 1 base; junction bases outside the gene matches: 8. This CDR3 has 17 amino acids. The DNA for the CDR3 is TGTGCCAGCAGCGTAATTTCGAGCGGGGGTCGCACAGATACGCAGTATTTT. It is translated as CASSVISSGGRTDTQYF.

Note on this clonotype: A much more abundant neighbour one base away suggests this may be a read error. The chain recombines TRBV2 with TRBJ1-1; D call uncertain. The germline gives CDR1 SNHLY, CDR2 FYNNEI. CDR3 length: 10 amino acids. The ends were cut back, 5 bases at V and 11 bases at J, with 9 bases in the middle. In nucleotides, the CDR3 is TGTGCCAGCAGTTCCCATGGGGCTTTCTTT. This codes for CASSSHGAFF. The variable domain in full, with the rest retrieved from reference TRBV2 and TRBJ1-1, is EPEVTQTPSHQVTQMGQEVILRCVPISNHLYFYWYRQILGQKVEFLVSFYNNEISEKSEIFDDQFSVERPDGSNFTLKIRSTKLEDSAMYFCASSSHGAFFGQGTRLTVV.

This clonotype was seen repeatedly, ten times or more. This chain uses TRBV3-1 with TRBJ2-7; TRBD2 matches 8 bases. Per the germline V gene, CDR1 is LGHDT and CDR2 is YNNKEL (reference sequence). With V trimmed by 3 bases and J by 2 bases, 3 bases remained unmatched. This CDR3 region has 14 residues. For the CDR3, the DNA is TGTGCCAGCAGCCATCCGGGACTAGCCTACGAGCAGTACTTC. It yields the protein CASSHPGLAYEQYF.

This clonotype was picked up many times. The chain joins TRBV27 to TRBJ2-7; a weak D match, TRBD1 (6 bases). Germline CDR1 and CDR2: MNHEY and SMNVEV (reference sequence). CDR3 size: 13 residues. Trimming took 4 bases from V and 4 from J, leaving 11 bases between them. The CDR3 is CASSYRVLYEQYF. For the CDR3, the DNA is TGTGCCAGCAGTTACAGGGTATTATACGAGCAGTACTTC.

There are many counts of this clonotype. This chain joins TRBV20-1 and TRBJ2-7; D is unresolved. The CDR3 spans 14 residues. Germline CDR1 and CDR2: DFQATT and SNEGSKA (reference sequence). The V and J ends lost 0 bases and 9 bases respectively, with 18 bases between them. The CDR3 loop reads CSARDRRPAMGQYF. CDR3 coding DNA: TGCAGTGCTAGAGATCGTCGACCGGCGATGGGGCAGTACTTC.

This clonotype was counted once. This chain connects TRBV2 to TRBJ2-7, with 9 positions matching TRBD1. The germline V gene has CDR1 SNHLY and CDR2 FYNNEI. There are 15 residues in the CDR3. Trimming took 5 bases from V and 2 from J; bases not matched to a gene: 7. CDR3 region: CASSLGTGLPYEQYF. The CDR3 coding sequence is TGTGCCAGCAGTTTGGGGACAGGGCTTCCCTACGAGCAGTACTTC.

CDR3 DNA: TGTGCCAGCAGCCCTAGCGGGGGGAGGGAGACCCAGTACTTC. It yields the protein CASSPSGGRETQYF. This chain connects TRBV11-2 to TRBJ2-5; TRBD2 matches 11 bases. The CDR3 runs 14 residues. Germline V gene sequence: CDR1 SGHAT, CDR2 FQNNGV. V was clipped by 5 bases and J by 5 bases; unmatched bases: 4.

The sample holds many counts of this clonotype. The V call is TRBV6-2 or TRBV6-3, the J call TRBJ2-3; D uncertain. Germline CDR1 reads MNHEY; CDR2 reads SVGEGT. The CDR3 loop spans 15 amino acids. Trimming stripped 7 bases from V and 5 bases from J, with 19 bases between. Here the CDR3 reads CASNRPEGIGDTQYF. The CDR3, as DNA: TGTGCCAGCAACCGGCCTGAAGGGATTGGAGATACGCAGTATTTT.

This clonotype was observed at least ten times. The CDR3 DNA is TGTGCCAGCAGCCAATATAGCGGGAGGTTGTACAATGAGCAGTTCTTC. It codes for CASSQYSGRLYNEQFF. The chain joins TRBV3-1 to TRBJ2-1, with TRBD2 identical over 10 bases. The CDR3 runs 16 residues. Germline-derived CDR1 and CDR2 are LGHDT and YNNKEL (reference sequence). V trimming: 2 bases; J trimming: 4 bases; junction bases outside the gene matches: 5.

In this sample, this clonotype turned up many times. This sequence joins TRBV2 and TRBJ2-5; 8 bases are shared with TRBD2. V was pared by 6 bases and J by 5 bases, with 11 bases of the junction left unmatched. Per the germline V gene, CDR1 is SNHLY and CDR2 is FYNNEI. This CDR3 has 15 residues. Written as DNA, the CDR3 is TGTGCCAGCAGCCGGGGTGCGGGAGGAAGGGAGACCCAGTACTTC. This codes for CASSRGAGGRETQYF.

This clonotype was observed a few times. This chain links TRBV20-1 with TRBJ2-7, with D possibly matching TRBD2 (5 bases). CDR1 is DFQATT and CDR2 is SNEGSKA in the germline V gene (reference sequence). The V end was cut by 6 bases, the J end by 6 bases, with 15 bases between. The CDR3 contains 12 residues. In nucleotides, the CDR3 is TGCAGTGCCGTAGCGAGGCTCCGCGAGCAGTACTTC. Translated: CSAVARLREQYF.

This clonotype was seen at least ten times. The rearrangement joins TRBV9 to TRBJ2-1, with 8 bases that match TRBD2. This CDR3 is built from 14 residues. Germline CDR1 is SGDLS and CDR2 is YYNGEE. After removal of 4 bases from V and 8 bases from J, the junction contained 8 bases not matched to a gene. CDR3 residues: CASSLRGGWDEQFF. The DNA of the CDR3 is TGTGCCAGCAGCCTTCGGGGGGGTTGGGATGAGCAGTTCTTC.

This clonotype was recorded at least ten times. The chain employs TRBV2 and TRBJ2-2, with a tentative D call TRBD2 (7 bases). Germline-derived CDR1 and CDR2 are SNHLY and FYNNEI. CDR3 length: 14 residues. Trimming shortened V by 4 bases and J by 6 bases, and 12 bases separated the two germline ends. The CDR3 DNA follows: TGTGCCAGCAGTGTCGGGGGGCGGGCCGGGGAGCTGTTTTTT. The encoded protein is CASSVGGRAGELFF.

This clonotype was picked up many times. V and J are TRBV5-1 and TRBJ1-6; the D is unclear. Looked up from germline, CDR1 is SGHRS and CDR2 is YFSETQ. With 4 bases removed from V and 5 bases from J, the gap between germline ends came to 10 bases. The CDR3 is made up of 14 amino acids. CDR3 protein: CASSPGRDNSPLHF. CDR3 in DNA: TGCGCCAGCAGCCCCGGACGGGATAATTCACCCCTCCACTTT. The whole variable domain, remainder taken from reference TRBV5-1 and TRBJ1-6, is KAGVTQTPRYLIKTRGQQVTLSCSPISGHRSVSWYQQTPGQGLQFLFEYFSETQRNKGNFPGRFSGRQFSNSRSEMNVSTLELGDSALYLCASSPGRDNSPLHFGNGTRLTVT.

This clonotype was detected ten times or more. V and J are TRBV12-3 or TRBV12-4 and TRBJ2-7; 11 positions agree with TRBD1. CDR3 size: 15 residues. V was pared by 3 bases and J by 7 bases, with 8 bases of the junction left unmatched. The CDR3 sequence: CASSLGGQGVWEQYF. CDR3 in DNA: TGTGCCAGCAGTTTGGGGGGACAGGGGGTATGGGAGCAGTACTTC.

The V and J genes are TRBV4-1 and TRBJ2-3, with no clear D. V was pared by 4 bases and J by 3 bases, with 14 bases between. The germline V gene has CDR1 MGHRA and CDR2 YSYEKL. This CDR3 is built from 15 residues. This CDR3 is CASSLRFTPTDTQYF. The DNA of the CDR3 is TGCGCCAGCAGCCTCCGGTTCACTCCTACAGATACGCAGTATTTT.

Points on this clonotype: A read error may explain this, as a much larger clone is one base away. The chain couples TRBV4-1 to TRBJ1-4; D gene ambiguous. Germline V CDR1 and CDR2: MGHRA, YSYEKL. The CDR3 is made up of 16 amino acids. Trimming pared 4 bases from V and 5 bases from J, leaving 17 bases between. In DNA form, the CDR3 reads TGCGCCAGCAGCCGGAAACCGGGCGGAACCAATGAAAAACTGTTTTTT. It specifies CASSRKPGGTNEKLFF.

This clonotype was seen a handful of times. With a much larger clone just one base away, this may be a read error. The chain carries TRBV6-5 and TRBJ2-7; either TRBD1 or TRBD2 may fit D (5 bases each). Germline values: CDR1 MNHEY, CDR2 SVGAGI. The CDR3 runs to 15 residues. Trimming stripped 0 bases from V and 9 bases from J, with 18 bases between. CDR3 protein: CASSYSRGPLGVQYF. The CDR3 coding sequence is TGTGCCAGCAGTTACTCGAGGGGACCCCTTGGCGTGCAGTACTTC.

On this clonotype: A much larger clonotype is one base distant, so this may be a read error. This chain links TRBV10-3 with TRBJ2-3; possible D gene TRBD2, 7 bases. The germline V and J ends were trimmed by 11 bases and 8 bases, with 26 bases remaining between them. Germline lookup yields CDR1 ENHRY and CDR2 SYGVKD. This CDR3 contains 15 residues. In DNA, the CDR3 is TGTGCCGCCAAGGGGGGGCTAGCGGTGGCAGGTACGCAGTATTTT. This translates into CAAKGGLAVAGTQYF.

This clonotype was counted many times. The J gene is TRBJ1-5, the V gene TRBV10-2; 7 nucleotides agree with TRBD1. V lost 4 bases to trimming and J lost 0 bases; unmatched junction nucleotides: 3. This CDR3 region has 15 residues. Germline V lookup: CDR1 WSHSY, CDR2 SAAADI. The DNA of the CDR3 is TGCGCCAGCAGTGTCGGGACAGTTAGCAATCAGCCCCAGCATTTT. This gives the protein CASSVGTVSNQPQHF.

This clonotype was counted at least ten times. This sequence joins TRBV28 and TRBJ1-5; perhaps TRBD1 as D (6 bases). The germline V gene has CDR1 MDHEN and CDR2 SYDVKM. The germline V and J ends were trimmed by 8 bases and 1 base, with 27 bases remaining between them. The CDR3 totals 19 residues. DNA of the CDR3: TGTGCCAGCTCCTTCTGGGGCCAGGGGAAATGGGTGAGCAATCAGCCCCAGCATTTT. It is translated as CASSFWGQGKWVSNQPQHF.

This clonotype was recorded many times. J is TRBJ2-1 and V is TRBV3-1; D tentatively fits TRBD1 or TRBD2 (6 bases each). CDR1 and CDR2 (germline): LGHDT, YNNKEL (reference sequence). CDR3 length: 15 residues. The ends were cut back, 4 bases at V and 5 bases at J, with 15 bases in the middle. CDR3 sequence reads: CASSPGAIPDNEQFF. The CDR3 DNA follows: TGTGCCAGCAGCCCGGGGGCAATCCCCGACAATGAGCAGTTCTTC.

This clonotype has a count of ten or more. The CDR3 loop reads CASSPPRQGIRLGRETQYF. The CDR3 nucleotides are TGTGCCAGCTCACCACCGAGGCAGGGGATCCGCCTCGGAAGGGAGACCCAGTACTTC. The rearrangement links TRBV18 to TRBJ2-5; tentative D call: TRBD1 (6 bases). From germline, CDR1 is KGHSH and CDR2 LQKENI. Trimming removed 0 bases at V and 5 bases at J, with 25 bases between. The CDR3 totals 19 residues.

This clonotype appeared many times. The chain is built from TRBV5-1 and TRBJ2-2; unclear D gene. The CDR3 sequence is 14 residues long. V gave up 3 bases and J gave up 4 bases, with 10 bases separating them. In germline, CDR1 is SGHRS, CDR2 YFSETQ. The CDR3 region has the DNA TGCGCCAGCAGCTCATCCTTGGTCACCGGGGAGCTGTTTTTT. As protein: CASSSSLVTGELFF.

The V gene is TRBV12-3 or TRBV12-4, the J gene TRBJ2-1; D could derive from TRBD1 or TRBD2 (5 bases each). The V end lost 5 bases, the J end lost 10 bases, and 9 bases lay between the germline ends. The CDR3 runs to 11 residues. Written as DNA, the CDR3 is TGTGCCAGCAGTCGAAGGGACGAGCAGTTCTTC. It is translated as CASSRRDEQFF.